The T cell receptor beta chain described here comes from a study of T-cell memory formation after mild COVID-19. Whole-study results and caveats: Clones contracting day 15 to 85 were balanced CD4/CD8; later expanders leaned CD4+. Proof of SARS-CoV-2 specificity was absent for the second-wave clones that crested on day 37.

Ten or more counts support this clonotype. The antigen remains unidentified. Germline V CDR1 and CDR2: SGHTA, FQGNSA. With V trimmed by 6 bases and J by 8 bases, 0 bases remained unmatched. The CDR3 is 11 amino acids. The TCR alpha and TCR beta cDNA libraries, bearing sample barcodes and UMIs, were generated by 5'RACE using constant-segment primers. TCRdb reanalysed the 5' RACE reads using MiXCR and keeps one entry per CDR3 protein. The repertoire holds a few hundred thousand distinct CDR3 sequences, with roughly an eighth as singletons. The sample was PBMCs or a T cell subset sorted from them (not recorded which). The genes are TRBV7-2 and TRBJ2-1; 8 bases agree with TRBD2. The receptor was derived from a man aged 18 to 30 who had mild COVID-19 (a few samples of this study predate the infection). Cell type and time point are not known. The CDR3 DNA is TGTGCCAGCAGGACTAGCGATGAGCAGTTCTTC. Its protein product is CASRTSDEQFF.